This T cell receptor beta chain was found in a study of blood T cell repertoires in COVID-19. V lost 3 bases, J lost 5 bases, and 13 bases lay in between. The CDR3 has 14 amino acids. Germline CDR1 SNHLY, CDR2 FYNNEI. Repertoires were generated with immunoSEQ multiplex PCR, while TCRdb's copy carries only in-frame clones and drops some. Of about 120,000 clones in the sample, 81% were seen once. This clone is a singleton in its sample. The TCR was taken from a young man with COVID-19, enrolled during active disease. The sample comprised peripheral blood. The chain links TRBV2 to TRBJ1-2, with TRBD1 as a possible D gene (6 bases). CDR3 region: CASSDPGEMYGYTF. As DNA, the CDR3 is TGTGCCAGCAGTGATCCAGGGGAAATGTATGGCTACACCTTC.